This TCR beta chain emerged from a study of blood T cells in healthy people across ages. Study-wide points: No one knew whether donors had CMV, which possibly confounded expanded clonotype changes.

This CDR3 is 16 amino acids long. J gave up 3 bases and V 3 bases, and 8 bases lay outside the gene matches. Per the germline V gene, CDR1 is LGHDT and CDR2 is YNNKEL (reference sequence). This clonotype was detected ten times or more. Its antigen is not known. Using a J-beta primer mix together with a sample-barcoded 5' primer, a second PCR was run for roughly 7 to 12 cycles. TCRdb reprocessed the 5' RACE reads via MiXCR and lists one record per CDR3 protein. The table lists fewer than 950,000 distinct CDR3 sequences, about 34% of them singletons, with approximately 13% in the top ten. Sample: blood. This receptor was taken from a man between 18 and 29 years old in good health. The rearrangement links TRBV3-1 to TRBJ2-4; 7 bases agree with TRBD1. CDR3 nucleotides: TGTGCCAGCAGCCAGCGACAGGGTTTGGGCAAAAACATTCAGTACTTC. This gives the protein CASSQRQGLGKNIQYF.